These 7 T cell receptor beta chains originate from one sample sequenced in a study of CXCR3-negative and CXCR3-positive naive CD8 T cells. Study-wide results and limits: Relative to CXCR3-negative naive cells, CXCR3-positive naive cells had more hydrophobic TRB CDR3s.

UMI labels and 5' RACE were used to prepare the TRB cDNA libraries. TCRdb reanalyzed the 5' RACE reads, giving one entry per CDR3 protein sequence and no DNA. The sample holds around 140,000 distinct CDR3 sequences. These receptors have no known antigen. The sequenced sample consisted of naive CXCR3+ CD8+ T cells from blood. Subset of the sample: CD45RO-CCR7+CD27+CD95- naive CD8+ T cells expressing CXCR3 (TNR3+). The receptors stem from a human donor in good health. Some clones in this sample may be carry-over from other donors' samples.

The rearrangement links TRBV29-1 to TRBJ2-3; TCRdb's D gene call, TRBD2, goes unchecked for lack of DNA. Per the germline V gene, CDR1 is SQVTM and CDR2 is ANQGSEA. The CDR3 consists of 16 residues. This CDR3 is CSVEDLHQARPDTQYF.

The chain uses TRBV6-2 or TRBV6-3 and TRBJ2-7; TCRdb returns TRBD2, unconfirmable since there is no DNA. The V gene's germline CDR1 is MNHEY and CDR2 SVGEGT. The CDR3 runs to 16 residues. CDR3 residues: CASSYPPGLAIYEQYF.

The rearrangement joins TRBV28 to TRBJ2-1; TCRdb's D call, TRBD2, is unchecked because there is no DNA. From germline, CDR1 is MDHEN and CDR2 SYDVKM. The CDR3 covers 20 residues. The CDR3 sequence: CASSLKRTSGGPISYNEQFF.

The chain carries TRBV12-3 or TRBV12-4 and TRBJ2-1; TCRdb picks TRBD2, but there is no DNA to check that call. There are 15 residues in the CDR3. The CDR3 sequence: CASRATSGSGNEQFF.

V and J are TRBV25-1 and TRBJ2-2. Germline lookup yields CDR1 MGHDK and CDR2 SYGVNS. There are 12 residues in the CDR3. The CDR3 loop reads CAISHNTGELFF.

V and J are TRBV30 and TRBJ2-1. The CDR3 consists of 14 residues. CDR1 is GTSNPN, CDR2 SVGIG, per germline (reference sequence). CDR3: CAWSPQPLGNEQFF.

This rearrangement joins TRBV6-2 or TRBV6-3 to TRBJ2-2; checking the TCRdb D call of TRBD1 is not possible without DNA. The CDR3 is 15 residues long. CDR1 MNHEY and CDR2 SVGEGT come from the germline V gene. The CDR3 region is CASRPQGAVTGELFF.